The clone carrying this T cell receptor beta chain was picked up one time. Its target is not known. The data belong to a study of blood T cells in healthy people across ages. The study drew donors from healthy Caucasian individuals in Russia aged about 6 to 95. A J-beta primer mix and a sample-barcoded 5' primer were used in a second PCR of roughly 7 to 12 cycles. TCRdb called the 5' RACE reads again in MiXCR, with one record for every CDR3 protein. This table holds approximately 940,000 distinct CDR3 sequences, around 49% found once. Regarding the study as a whole: In these data, TCR beta diversity tracked strongly with naive T cell percentage. As age increased, TCR beta diversity per million T cells fell in a roughly linear fashion.

This CDR3 comprises 13 residues. Per the germline V gene, CDR1 is SEHNR and CDR2 is FQNEAQ (reference sequence). J lost 8 bases, V lost 5 bases, and 4 bases had no gene match. The sequence was obtained from a man younger than 40 in good health. This sequence joins TRBV7-9 and TRBJ1-4; TRBD1 matches at 8 bases. The specimen sequenced was blood. CDR3 sequence: CASSQGAREKLFF. The CDR3 coding sequence is TGTGCCAGCAGCCAGGGGGCCAGGGAAAAACTGTTTTTT.